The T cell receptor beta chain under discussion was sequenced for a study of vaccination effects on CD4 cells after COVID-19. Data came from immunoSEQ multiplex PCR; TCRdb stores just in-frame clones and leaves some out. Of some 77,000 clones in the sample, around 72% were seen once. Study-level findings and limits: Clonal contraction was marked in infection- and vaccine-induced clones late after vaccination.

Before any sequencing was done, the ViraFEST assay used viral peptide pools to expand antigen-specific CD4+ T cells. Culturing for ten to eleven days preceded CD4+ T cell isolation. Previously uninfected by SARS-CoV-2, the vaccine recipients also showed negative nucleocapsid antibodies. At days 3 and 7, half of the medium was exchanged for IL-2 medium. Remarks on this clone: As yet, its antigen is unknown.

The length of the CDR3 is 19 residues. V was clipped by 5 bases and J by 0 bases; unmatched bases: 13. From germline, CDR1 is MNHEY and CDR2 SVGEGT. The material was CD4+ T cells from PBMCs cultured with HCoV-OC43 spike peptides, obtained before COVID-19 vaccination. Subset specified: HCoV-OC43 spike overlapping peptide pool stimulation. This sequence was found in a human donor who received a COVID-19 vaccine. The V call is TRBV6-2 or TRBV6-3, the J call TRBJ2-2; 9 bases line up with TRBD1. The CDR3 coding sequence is TGTGCCAGCAGTCCGGGACAGGGCCCACGAGCCACGAACACCGGGGAGCTGTTTTTT. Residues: CASSPGQGPRATNTGELFF.